The sequence of this T cell receptor (beta chain) was determined in a study of cytomegalovirus exposure and HLA in healthy donors. In regard to this clone: What it recognizes is unknown.

Looked up from germline, CDR1 is MRHNA and CDR2 is SNTAGT. CDR3 size: 13 residues. V lost 9 bases, J lost 7 bases, and 7 bases stayed unmatched. TCRdb's table, derived via immunoSEQ multiplex PCR, lists solely in-frame clones and lacks some. Among about 270,000 clones listed, 80% to 90% were seen once. These donors were members of the roughly 120-subject validation cohort, a group separate from the approximately 640-subject first cohort. The study's findings and limits: Three of the chains that were CMV-associated were confirmed in vitro to be specific for CMV antigens. There were around 160 TCR beta chains listed as cytomegalovirus-associated. The study found most TCR sequences rare, yet found some public TCRs in many donors.

The receptor comes from a woman aged 18 to 35 in good health and CMV-seronegative. This chain uses TRBV6-4 with TRBJ2-1; 9 bases are shared with TRBD1. Sequencing was carried out using PBMCs. This CDR3 is CASGTGRINEQFF. The CDR3, as DNA: TGTGCCAGTGGGACAGGGAGGATAAATGAGCAGTTCTTC.